Below, 10 T cell receptor beta chains from the same sample are listed, as sequenced in a study of shared clonotypes between healthy human individuals. Naive CD8 cells, CD45RO-negative and positively selected for CCR7, excluded terminally differentiated effector memory CD45RA+ cells. Sequencing was performed with immunoSEQ multiplex PCR; in TCRdb, only in-frame clones are kept and a portion is missing. Found here are about 700,000 clones, about 90% of them singletons; the top ten hold roughly 24%. What was sequenced was naive CD8+ T cells sorted from blood. All receptors come from a man aged 30 to 45 in good health.

This clone was seen a single time. This chain links TRBV28 with TRBJ1-3; D uncertain. From germline, CDR1 is MDHEN and CDR2 SYDVKM. V shed 9 bases and J shed 0 bases, with 9 bases lying between them. This CDR3 spans 13 amino acids. The CDR3 DNA sequence: TGTGCCAGTACGTCAGACTCTGGAAACACCATATATTTT. It encodes CASTSDSGNTIYF.

This chain connects TRBV21-1 to TRBJ1-5; TRBD1 is taken as the D call from the table, unchecked against the DNA. TRBV21-1 is noted as a pseudogene. This CDR3 region has 18 residues. The CDR3 bases are TGTGCCAGCACCAGGGGGAGGTCCCCGCCCGGCGGCAATCAGCCCCAGCATTTT. Translated, it gives CASTRGRSPPGGNQPQHF.

The V gene is TRBV19, the J gene TRBJ2-7; 8 bases are a match to TRBD1. CDR1 is LNHDA and CDR2 is SQIVND in the germline V gene (reference sequence). There are 15 residues in the CDR3. After removal of 5 bases from V and 1 base from J, the junction contained 7 bases not matched to a gene. CDR3 sequence: CASSFSGTGSYEQYF. In nucleotides, the CDR3 is TGTGCCAGTAGTTTTTCCGGGACAGGTTCCTACGAGCAGTACTTC.

The chain carries TRBV5-6 and TRBJ1-1; tentative D call: TRBD1 (5 bases). CDR1 is SGHDT and CDR2 is YYEEEE in the germline V gene. V was shortened by 4 bases and J by 5 bases, with 12 bases between the two germline ends. There are 13 residues in the CDR3. In nucleotides, the CDR3 is TGTGCCAGCAGCCCACGGGGCGGGACTGAAGCTTTCTTT. Translated, it gives CASSPRGGTEAFF.

The chain employs TRBV10-3 and TRBJ1-1; D remains unclear. The V and J ends lost 2 bases and 11 bases respectively, with 9 bases between them. This CDR3 region has 11 residues. Looked up from germline, CDR1 is ENHRY and CDR2 is SYGVKD. As DNA, the CDR3 is TGTGCCATCAGTGAGGGCTTTAAGGCTTTCTTT. Its protein is CAISEGFKAFF.

The chain has TRBV27 and TRBJ2-1; no firm D call. Trimming left V 5 bases short and J 8 bases short, with 13 bases between. Germline CDR1 reads MNHEY; CDR2 reads SMNVEV (reference sequence). This CDR3 has 13 amino acids. The CDR3 bases are TGTGCCAGCAGTCCCTCTAGTATCTATGAGCAGTTCTTC. Translation: CASSPSSIYEQFF.

This chain joins TRBV27 and TRBJ2-7, with no clear D. Germline values: CDR1 MNHEY, CDR2 SMNVEV (reference sequence). Deletions cut 5 bases from V and 0 bases from J, with 8 bases between. The CDR3 is 13 amino acids. The CDR3 nucleotides read TGTGCCAGCAGTGTTAAGCACTCCTACGAGCAGTACTTC. It is translated as CASSVKHSYEQYF.

In this sample, this clone turned up once. The rearrangement links TRBV9 to TRBJ1-2; D remains unclear. CDR1 and CDR2 (germline): SGDLS, YYNGEE. V lost 6 bases and J lost 8, with 14 bases in between. The CDR3 sequence is 12 residues long. The CDR3 coding sequence is TGTGCCAGCACCACAAGGGCGGGAGGCTACACCTTC. This codes for CASTTRAGGYTF.

The CDR3 sequence is CASSPQSGPEQFF. The CDR3 nucleotides read TGTGCCAGCTCCCCCCAGTCAGGGCCGGAGCAGTTCTTC. The chain couples TRBV9 to TRBJ2-1, with D tentatively TRBD1 (5 bases). The CDR3 runs to 13 residues. Germline CDR1 and CDR2: SGDLS and YYNGEE. Trimming left V 7 bases short and J 10 bases short, with 18 bases between.

V is TRBV5-5 and J is TRBJ2-7; TRBD1 agrees at 9 bases. Germline V CDR1 and CDR2: SGHKS, YYEKEE (reference sequence). V shed 3 bases, J shed 4 bases, and the junction held 2 bases outside the gene matches. The CDR3 runs to 13 residues. In nucleotides, the CDR3 is TGTGCCAGCAGCTGGGGACAGGGATACGAGCAGTACTTC. The encoded protein is CASSWGQGYEQYF.